The next 19 T cell receptor beta chains were all read from a single sample in a study of T cell changes during pregnancy in multiple sclerosis. The repertoire was sequenced with immunoSEQ multiplex PCR; TCRdb's copy has only in-frame clones and lacks some. The data contain some 40,000 clones, around 92% of them singletons. Sequences were derived from CD4+ T cells from peripheral blood mononuclear cells, sampled in the third trimester of pregnancy. Every receptor here comes from a female donor with multiple sclerosis, enrolled in a pregnancy study.

V and J are TRBV5-8 and TRBJ2-7; D perhaps matches TRBD2 (5 bases). The CDR3 consists of 12 residues. The V gene's germline CDR1 is SGHTS and CDR2 YDEGEE. Between the trimmed V and J ends, which lost 4 bases and 6 bases, there was a span of 11 bases. CDR3 loop: CASSKQGSEQYF. DNA for the CDR3: TGTGCCAGCAGCAAACAAGGGAGCGAGCAGTACTTC.

The CDR3 DNA follows: TGCAGCGTTCCGAAGACTAGGACTAGCGATTTCTACAATGAGCAGTTCTTC. Its translation: CSVPKTRTSDFYNEQFF. The V call is TRBV29-1, the J call TRBJ2-1; 9 positions match TRBD2. J was trimmed by 3 bases and V by 5 bases; bases with no gene match: 14. Germline CDR1 and CDR2: SQVTM and ANQGSEA. This CDR3 contains 17 residues.

This rearrangement joins TRBV10-2 to TRBJ1-2; D is uncertain. The CDR3 has 13 amino acids. V was trimmed by 2 bases and J by 3 bases, leaving 7 bases between them. CDR1 is WSHSY, CDR2 SAAADI, per germline. The DNA of the CDR3 is TGCGCCAGCAGTGAGGAGAGAGACTATGGCTACACCTTC. Its protein product is CASSEERDYGYTF.

This sequence joins TRBV10-3 and TRBJ1-2; 7 bases are a match to TRBD1. The V and J ends lost 7 bases and 8 bases, in that order; junction bases with no gene match: 10. The CDR3 sequence is 13 residues long. Germline V gene sequence: CDR1 ENHRY, CDR2 SYGVKD. The CDR3, as DNA: TGTGCCATCAACCCCGACAGGGCTGGGGGCTACACCTTC. Protein product: CAINPDRAGGYTF.

This clone was seen once. The chain carries TRBV25-1 and TRBJ1-4, with D maybe TRBD1 (6 bases). Trimming cost V 5 bases and J 7 bases, with 23 bases left between them. Germline V gene data show CDR1 as MGHDK and CDR2 as SYGVNS. This CDR3 has 17 amino acids. The CDR3 DNA is TGTGCCAGCAGTACTGGGACAAATTTGCTTCTAGGTGAAAAACTGTTTTTT. Amino acids: CASSTGTNLLLGEKLFF. The variable domain in full, completed from reference TRBV25-1 and TRBJ1-4, reads EADIYQTPRYLVIGTGKKITLECSQTMGHDKMYWYQQDPGMELHLIHYSYGVNSTEKGDLSSESTVSRIRTEHFPLTLESARPSHTSQYLCASSTGTNLLLGEKLFFGSGTQLSVL.

This chain uses TRBV5-4 with TRBJ2-5; TRBD2 agrees at 13 bases. CDR3 length: 16 residues. The trim removed 4 bases at V and 3 bases at J, leaving 6 bases unmatched. Looked up from germline, CDR1 is SGHNT and CDR2 is YYREEE (reference sequence). CDR3: CASSPGLAGREETQYF. The CDR3 coding sequence is TGTGCCAGCAGCCCGGGACTAGCGGGAAGAGAAGAGACCCAGTACTTC.

Only one count was recorded for this clone. The V and J genes are TRBV5-1 and TRBJ2-1, with 11 bases lining up with TRBD1. Germline V lookup: CDR1 SGHRS, CDR2 YFSETQ. The CDR3 sequence is 15 residues long. The V gene end was trimmed by 4 bases and the J gene end by 8 bases; junction bases not matched to a gene: 8. The CDR3: CASSLGQGAVDEQFF. The CDR3 DNA sequence: TGCGCCAGCAGCCTTGGACAGGGGGCGGTGGATGAGCAGTTCTTC.

V is TRBV10-1 and J is TRBJ2-1; 10 nucleotides agree with TRBD2. Germline V gene lookup returns CDR1 WNHNN and CDR2 SYGVQD (reference sequence). Unmatched junction bases numbered 3, after V lost 4 bases and J lost 6 bases. This CDR3 has 14 amino acids. CDR3 DNA sequence: TGCGCCAGCAGTGCCGGGACTAGCGTCAATGAGCAGTTCTTC. Translated: CASSAGTSVNEQFF.

The chain combines TRBV2 with TRBJ2-4; a possible D gene is TRBD2 (5 bases). This CDR3 comprises 13 residues. Per germline, CDR1 SNHLY and CDR2 FYNNEI. Trimming stripped 8 bases from V and 0 bases from J, with 8 bases between. The CDR3 spells CASAGLAKNIQYF. DNA of the CDR3: TGTGCCAGCGCGGGTTTAGCCAAAAACATTCAGTACTTC.

The rearrangement links TRBV5-1 to TRBJ1-4; D call uncertain. Germline CDR1 is SGHRS and CDR2 is YFSETQ. The CDR3 has 17 residues. Trimming took off 0 bases at V and 3 bases at J, with 15 bases between the two ends. The CDR3 nucleotides are TGCGCCAGCAGCTTGGGTGGGAGACAAAGACCTAATGAAAAACTGTTTTTT. Encoded protein: CASSLGGRQRPNEKLFF.

The chain combines TRBV5-1 with TRBJ2-1; 9 positions match TRBD2. CDR1 is SGHRS, CDR2 YFSETQ, per germline. The length of the CDR3 is 21 residues. J gave up 1 base and V 4 bases, and 21 bases lay outside the gene matches. CDR3 coding DNA: TGCGCCAGCAGCCCCACGGGGTTGGCGGGAGGGTATTCCGGATCCTACAATGAGCAGTTCTTC. This translates into CASSPTGLAGGYSGSYNEQFF.

This chain links TRBV30 with TRBJ2-1, with unresolved D. The CDR3 contains 12 residues. The V end was cut by 3 bases, the J end by 6 bases, with 9 bases between. The germline gives CDR1 GTSNPN, CDR2 SVGIG (reference sequence). The CDR3 DNA sequence: TGTGCCTGGAGGTTTAAGCCCAATGAGCAGTTCTTC. Translating it yields CAWRFKPNEQFF.

This sequence joins TRBV5-1 and TRBJ1-1, with D possibly TRBD1 on 5 matching bases. The V gene lost 4 bases and the J gene lost 6 bases, with 16 bases spanning the gap. The germline V gene encodes CDR1 SGHRS and CDR2 YFSETQ. This CDR3 comprises 14 residues. In nucleotides, the CDR3 is TGCGCCAGCAGCCCACTCGGGGGGGTGGCTGAAGCTTTCTTT. It specifies CASSPLGGVAEAFF.

The chain couples TRBV9 to TRBJ2-1; perhaps TRBD2 as D (5 bases). Trimming pared 0 bases from V and 6 bases from J, leaving 16 bases between. The CDR3 is made up of 16 amino acids. Germline lookup yields CDR1 SGDLS and CDR2 YYNGEE. The CDR3 protein is CASSVATGLGLNEQFF. The CDR3 DNA is TGTGCCAGCAGCGTAGCTACTGGGCTAGGACTCAATGAGCAGTTCTTC.

The chain combines TRBV7-3 with TRBJ2-5; the match to TRBD2 covers 13 bases. Germline V gene data show CDR1 as SGHTA and CDR2 as FQGTGA. V was pared by 6 bases and J by 4 bases, with 5 bases of the junction left unmatched. The CDR3 is 15 residues long. The CDR3 sequence: CASSTSGRAGETQYF. The CDR3 DNA is TGTGCCAGCAGTACTAGCGGGAGGGCCGGAGAGACCCAGTACTTC.

The genes are TRBV28 and TRBJ2-2; TRBD1 aligns across 8 bases. This CDR3 is built from 15 residues. Germline values: CDR1 MDHEN, CDR2 SYDVKM. The V and J ends lost 4 bases and 6 bases, in that order; junction bases with no gene match: 7. The CDR3 loop is CASSSQGVGAGELFF. The CDR3, as DNA: TGTGCCAGCAGTTCACAGGGGGTGGGTGCCGGGGAGCTGTTTTTT.

J is TRBJ2-7 and V is TRBV14; perhaps TRBD2 as D (5 bases). Trimming cost V 2 bases and J 6 bases, with 8 bases left between them. This CDR3 is built from 12 residues. Germline loops: CDR1 SGHDN, CDR2 FVKESK. Here the CDR3 reads CASSQSGVEQYF. For the CDR3, the DNA is TGTGCCAGCAGCCAATCCGGGGTCGAGCAGTACTTC.

This chain links TRBV5-1 with TRBJ1-1, with 8 bases that match TRBD1. CDR1 and CDR2 (germline): SGHRS, YFSETQ. After removal of 0 bases from V and 1 base from J, the junction contained 2 bases not matched to a gene. The CDR3 totals 15 residues. The CDR3 protein is CASSLVTGGNTEAFF. The CDR3 DNA sequence: TGCGCCAGCAGCTTGGTTACAGGGGGGAACACTGAAGCTTTCTTT.

This rearrangement joins TRBV10-3 to TRBJ2-7; 10 bases fit TRBD1. Germline CDR1 ENHRY, CDR2 SYGVKD. V trimming: 9 bases; J trimming: 5 bases; junction bases outside the gene matches: 10. The CDR3 sequence is 14 residues long. CDR3 nucleotide sequence: TGTGCCATAGAAGAGGGACAGGGGAAAAACGAGCAGTACTTC. As protein: CAIEEGQGKNEQYF.